Below, 20 T cell receptor beta chains from the same sample are listed, as sequenced in a study of shared clonotypes between healthy human individuals. Data came from immunoSEQ multiplex PCR; TCRdb stores just in-frame clones and leaves some out. The profile shows about 2.3 million clones, less than 95% of them singletons. The sequenced material came from naive CD4+ T cells from PBMCs. Subset meaning: CD45RA+ positively selected. The receptor set was obtained from a man aged 18 to 30 in good health. Some clones in this sample may be carry-over from other donors' samples.

To note about this clone: This sample also contains other DNA sequences that code for the same CDR3. The chain employs TRBV6-1 and TRBJ1-2; no clear D gene. Trimming removed 1 base at V and 4 bases at J, with 4 bases between. The CDR3 runs 12 residues. Germline CDR1 is MNHNS and CDR2 is SASEGT. For the CDR3, the DNA is TGTGCCAGCAGTGAAGACGGCTATGGCTACACCTTC. It specifies CASSEDGYGYTF.

The chain couples TRBV19 to TRBJ2-7, with a possible D match to TRBD2 (6 bases). There are 15 residues in the CDR3. Per germline, CDR1 LNHDA and CDR2 SQIVND (reference sequence). V lost 3 bases and J 2 bases, leaving 14 bases between the germline ends. Here the CDR3 reads CASSMGGLLTYEQYF. DNA of the CDR3: TGTGCCAGTAGTATGGGGGGTCTACTAACCTACGAGCAGTACTTC.

V gene TRBV19 combines with J gene TRBJ2-6, with D hard to call. Looked up from germline, CDR1 is LNHDA and CDR2 is SQIVND (reference sequence). Trimming took 4 bases from V and 7 from J, leaving 11 bases between them. This CDR3 contains 14 residues. The CDR3 here is CASSTPVRANVLTF. CDR3 nucleotides: TGTGCCAGTAGTACCCCCGTGAGAGCCAACGTCCTGACTTTC.

This chain joins TRBV6-1 and TRBJ2-5; D is ambiguous. The CDR3 totals 13 residues. Germline CDR1 MNHNS, CDR2 SASEGT. V dropped 5 bases and J dropped 4 bases, with 11 bases sitting between them. The CDR3 loop reads CASSFYRAETQYF. DNA for the CDR3: TGTGCCAGCAGTTTTTACAGAGCAGAGACCCAGTACTTC.

The V call is TRBV6-4, the J call TRBJ2-7; 7 bases agree with TRBD1. Germline CDR1 MRHNA, CDR2 SNTAGT. The CDR3 consists of 15 residues. Germline trimming cut 3 bases from V and 2 bases from J; bases unmatched to any gene: 7. CDR3 in DNA: TGTGCCAGCAGTGAATACGGGACAGCTCCCTACGAGCAGTACTTC. Protein sequence: CASSEYGTAPYEQYF.

Note on this clone: The sample holds other DNA sequences that translate to the same CDR3. The chain employs TRBV29-1 and TRBJ1-1; D remains unclear. Germline V gene lookup returns CDR1 SQVTM and CDR2 ANQGSEA. The V end lost 4 bases, the J end lost 1 base, and 10 bases lay between the germline ends. This CDR3 spans 13 amino acids. The CDR3 DNA reads TGCAGCGTTGTGGCAGGATCGAACACTGAAGCTTTCTTT. Protein product: CSVVAGSNTEAFF. The variable domain in full, completed from reference TRBV29-1 and TRBJ1-1, reads SAVISQKPSRDICQRGTSLTIQCQVDSQVTMMFWYRQQPGQSLTLIATANQGSEATYESGFVIDKFPISRPNLTFSTLTVSNMSPEDSSIYLCSVVAGSNTEAFFGQGTRLTVV.

The chain links TRBV27 to TRBJ2-7; the D gene is possibly TRBD2 (6 bases). The germline V gene encodes CDR1 MNHEY and CDR2 SMNVEV (reference sequence). This CDR3 region has 15 residues. V gave up 4 bases and J gave up 6 bases, with 19 bases separating them. The CDR3 sequence is CASSYTGTPRAEQYF. The CDR3 DNA reads TGTGCCAGCAGTTACACCGGGACTCCCCGGGCCGAGCAGTACTTC.

This rearrangement joins TRBV29-1 to TRBJ2-2; a weak D match, TRBD1 (5 bases). The CDR3 is 12 amino acids. The V end lost 1 base, the J end lost 6 bases, and 6 bases lay between the germline ends. Germline V gene lookup returns CDR1 SQVTM and CDR2 ANQGSEA. The DNA for the CDR3 is TGCAGCGTTGAAGTACAGGCCGGGGAGCTGTTTTTT. Amino acid sequence: CSVEVQAGELFF.

This chain connects TRBV11-2 to TRBJ2-7, with D perhaps TRBD2 (6 bases). V was trimmed by 3 bases and J by 0 bases, leaving 21 bases between them. Germline V gene sequence: CDR1 SGHAT, CDR2 FQNNGV. CDR3 length: 18 residues. CDR3 sequence (DNA): TGTGCCAGCAGCTTTTTATATTCGGGCGGGGCAAGCTCCTACGAGCAGTACTTC. It yields the protein CASSFLYSGGASSYEQYF.

V gene TRBV6-5 combines with J gene TRBJ2-2; D gene unclear. CDR3 size: 14 residues. The V and J ends lost 6 bases and 5 bases respectively, with 13 bases between them. CDR1 is MNHEY and CDR2 is SVGAGI in the germline V gene. This CDR3 is CASRFTWGTGELFF. DNA for the CDR3: TGTGCCAGCAGATTTACGTGGGGAACCGGGGAGCTGTTTTTT.

V is TRBV27 and J is TRBJ2-3; the D gene is possibly TRBD2 (6 bases). The germline V and J ends were trimmed by 8 bases and 6 bases, with 15 bases remaining between them. This CDR3 is 13 amino acids long. In germline, CDR1 is MNHEY, CDR2 SMNVEV (reference sequence). CDR3 in DNA: TGTGCCAGCCGACTAGGGAGGCTTGATACGCAGTATTTT. Protein product: CASRLGRLDTQYF.

The chain carries TRBV6-4 and TRBJ1-2; 10 nucleotides align to TRBD1. The CDR3 extends over 14 amino acids. The J segment lost 7 bases and the V segment lost 2 bases, leaving 4 bases of the junction unmatched. Germline CDR1 MRHNA, CDR2 SNTAGT. The CDR3 DNA follows: TGTGCCAGCAGTGACAGACAGGGGGCAGGTGGCTACACCTTC. Translation gives CASSDRQGAGGYTF.

As regards this clone: A junction end diverges from the germline sequence, so it may reflect a read error. The chain recombines TRBV11-3 with TRBJ1-4; D is possibly TRBD1 (6 bases). This CDR3 is 13 amino acids long. Per the germline V gene, CDR1 is SGHNT and CDR2 is YENEEA. CDR3 sequence (DNA): TGTGCCAGCAGCCCCACTCCGCGGGACAAGGGGCTTTTT. Protein sequence: CASSPTPRDKGLF.

The chain combines TRBV28 with TRBJ2-2; 7 bases line up with TRBD1. Germline V lookup: CDR1 MDHEN, CDR2 SYDVKM. The V and J ends lost 8 bases and 4 bases, in that order; junction bases with no gene match: 10. This CDR3 comprises 15 residues. The CDR3 loop is CASHFLKGATGELFF. The CDR3 region has the DNA TGTGCCAGCCATTTTCTCAAGGGGGCCACCGGGGAGCTGTTTTTT.

The chain recombines TRBV11-2 with TRBJ2-3; D possibly corresponds to TRBD2 (5 bases). V lost 5 bases to trimming and J lost 6 bases, with 18 bases between them. Germline CDR1 SGHAT, CDR2 FQNNGV. The CDR3 is made up of 15 amino acids. The CDR3 loop is CASSPPSSGIDTQYF. The CDR3 coding sequence is TGTGCCAGCAGCCCTCCGTCCTCGGGAATCGATACGCAGTATTTT.

The chain carries TRBV29-1 and TRBJ2-3, with D perhaps matching TRBD2 (6 bases). In germline, CDR1 is SQVTM, CDR2 ANQGSEA. The CDR3 is made up of 14 amino acids. V was clipped by 7 bases and J by 3 bases, with 17 bases between them. In DNA form, the CDR3 reads TGCAGCGGAACCGGGGCTGCGGGGACAGATACGCAGTATTTT. Translated: CSGTGAAGTDTQYF.

This chain links TRBV30 with TRBJ2-3, with D perhaps matching TRBD1 (6 bases). The CDR3 has 14 residues. The germline V gene encodes CDR1 GTSNPN and CDR2 SVGIG (reference sequence). Between the trimmed V and J ends, which lost 2 bases and 5 bases, there was a span of 14 bases. The DNA of the CDR3 is TGTGCCTGGAGTTCAGGGGCCCCCAGAGATACGCAGTATTTT. Its protein product is CAWSSGAPRDTQYF.

On this clone: Other DNA sequences within the sample encode an identical CDR3. The V call is TRBV28, the J call TRBJ2-7, with D tentatively TRBD1 (5 bases). This CDR3 is 14 amino acids long. Trimming left V 3 bases short and J 2 bases short, with 11 bases between. Germline V gene lookup returns CDR1 MDHEN and CDR2 SYDVKM. The CDR3, as DNA: TGTGCCAGCAGTTTGGTGGGGCTAGCCTACGAGCAGTACTTC. Its protein is CASSLVGLAYEQYF. Combining the CDR3 with reference TRBV28 and TRBJ2-7 gives the whole variable domain DVKVTQSSRYLVKRTGEKVFLECVQDMDHENMFWYRQDPGLGLRLIYFSYDVKMKEKGDIPEGYSVSREKKERFSLILESASTNQTSMYLCASSLVGLAYEQYFGPGTRLTVT.

J is TRBJ2-5 and V is TRBV14; 7 positions agree with TRBD2. Trimming at V came to 3 bases and at J to 0 bases, leaving 7 bases not matched to a gene. This CDR3 is 16 amino acids long. CDR1 SGHDN and CDR2 FVKESK come from the germline V gene. The CDR3 DNA reads as TGTGCCAGCAGCCAGACGACGGGGGGATACCAAGAGACCCAGTACTTC. Translation: CASSQTTGGYQETQYF.

This clone was seen once. The chain links TRBV6-6 to TRBJ2-2, with D tentatively TRBD1 or TRBD2 (6 bases each). The CDR3 has 14 residues. Germline CDR1 and CDR2: MNHNY and SVGAGI (reference sequence). V was clipped by 8 bases and J by 0 bases, with 10 bases between them. The CDR3, as DNA: TGTGCCAGCGGGGGGCAAACGAACACCGGGGAGCTGTTTTTT. Protein sequence: CASGGQTNTGELFF.